A selection of T cell receptor beta chains follows, all from one sample in a study of cytomegalovirus exposure and HLA in healthy donors. Generated by immunoSEQ multiplex PCR, the TCRdb table keeps only in-frame clones and is missing some. Recorded for this sample: roughly 53,000 clones. Sequencing was done on a sample of PBMCs. The origin of the receptors is a young man in good health and CMV-seropositive. CDR3s include the opening cysteine and the closing phenylalanine or tryptophan. Each record gives: J gene, V gene, D gene, CDR3 DNA, CDR3 protein. A D gene is named only where the DNA matches it firmly.

>TRBJ1-1|TRBV7-8|-
TGTGCCAGCAGACCGGACACATTCATGAACACTGAAGCTTTCTTT
CASRPDTFMNTEAFF
>TRBJ2-1|TRBV30|TRBD2
TGTGCCTGGAGGGCGGGGGGCTCCTACAATGAGCAGTTCTTC
CAWRAGGSYNEQFF
>TRBJ1-1|TRBV23-1|TRBD1
TGCGCCAGCAGTCAGACAGGGAGGTGCACTGAAGCTTTCTTT
CASSQTGRCTEAFF
>TRBJ1-5|TRBV6-1|-
TGTGCCAGCAGTGAATGGACAGAAACAAATCAGCCCCAGCATTTT
CASSEWTETNQPQHF
>TRBJ1-1|TRBV6-1|-
TGTGCCAGCAGTGGTTTTTTCCGTAACACTGAAGCTTTCTTT
CASSGFFRNTEAFF
>TRBJ2-3|TRBV5-6|TRBD1
TGTGCCAGCAGCTGGATCCTAGGGGACAGTTCAGATACGCAGTATTTT
CASSWILGDSSDTQYF
>TRBJ1-5|TRBV19|TRBD1
TGTGCCAGTAGTAAAAAAGGGACAGGATATTATAGCAATCAGCCCCAGCATTTT
CASSKKGTGYYSNQPQHF
>TRBJ1-1|TRBV18|-
TGTGCCAGCTCAGCAGAGCGGAAGAACACTGAAGCTTTCTTT
CASSAERKNTEAFF
>TRBJ1-5|TRBV7-2|-
TGTGCCAGCAGCTTAGTTGGGGCCCGCAATCAGCCCCAGCATTTT
CASSLVGARNQPQHF
>TRBJ2-5|TRBV29-1|-
TGCAGCGGGACTTTAGAAGAGACCCAGTACTTC
CSGTLEETQYF
>TRBJ1-3|TRBV19|-
TGTGCCAGTAGCTCCCTATCAGGGTCTGGAAACACCATATATTTT
CASSSLSGSGNTIYF
>TRBJ1-5|TRBV19|-
TGTGCCAGTAGCGTTGGAGGTAGGAATCAGCCCCAGCATTTT
CASSVGGRNQPQHF
>TRBJ2-7|TRBV13|TRBD2
TGTGCCAGCAGCATAAGACTAGCGGGAGCGATTTACGAGCAGTACTTC
CASSIRLAGAIYEQYF
>TRBJ1-1|TRBV18|-
TGTGCCAGCTCACCGAGGGTTGACATGAACACTGAAGCTTTCTTT
CASSPRVDMNTEAFF
>TRBJ1-5|TRBV25-1|-
TGTGCCAGCAGTGAAGGGACACATAAGGAAGTTCAGCCCCAGCATTTT
CASSEGTHKEVQPQHF
>TRBJ2-3|TRBV6-7|TRBD1
TGTGCCGGTCCGGGACAGCGAATCACAGATACGCAGTATTTT
CAGPGQRITDTQYF
>TRBJ1-5|TRBV2|-
TGTGCCAGCAGTGATTATACAGGGTCTATAGATCAGCCCCAGCATTTT
CASSDYTGSIDQPQHF
>TRBJ2-7|TRBV27|TRBD1
TGTGCCAGCAGTCAGAACCCGGGACAGGGCCCCTACGAGCAGTACTTC
CASSQNPGQGPYEQYF
>TRBJ2-3|TRBV5-1|TRBD1
TGCGCCAGCAGCTTGGAGGGGGCATTGGATACGCAGTATTTT
CASSLEGALDTQYF
>TRBJ2-1|TRBV6-5|TRBD1
TGTGCCAGCAGTTACTCAAACAGGGGGCCCTACAATGAGCAGTTCTTC
CASSYSNRGPYNEQFF
>TRBJ1-1|TRBV30|-
TGTGCCTGGAGCCGAGTCTTGGGGGGGAACACTGAAGCTTTCTTT
CAWSRVLGGNTEAFF
>TRBJ2-2|TRBV5-1|-
TGCGCCAGCAGCTTGGGCGGGACGAACACCGGGGAGCTGTTTTTT
CASSLGGTNTGELFF
>TRBJ2-1|TRBV19|-
TGTGCCAGTAGTATGCAGCGCGCCCAGTTCTTC
CASSMQRAQFF
>TRBJ2-5|TRBV9|TRBD1
TGTGCCAGCAGCGTAGGCGGCAGGGGGCTGGAGACCCAGTACTTC
CASSVGGRGLETQYF
>TRBJ1-2|TRBV18|-
TGTGCCAGCTCACCCTTGGGGAAAGGGGCGCTCTATGGCTACACCTTC
CASSPLGKGALYGYTF
>TRBJ2-1|TRBV27|-
TGTGCCAGCAGTTTATTCAGGACTCCTAATGAGCAGTTCTTC
CASSLFRTPNEQFF
>TRBJ1-2|TRBV28|-
TGTGCCAGCAGTCTAAAGCCAGGGGCTAACTATGGCTACACCTTC
CASSLKPGANYGYTF
>TRBJ2-1|TRBV5-6|TRBD2
TGTGCCAGCAGCTACGGACTAGCGGGATCAAGTGAGCAGTTCTTC
CASSYGLAGSSEQFF
>TRBJ2-3|TRBV5-1|TRBD2
TGCGCCAGCAGCACGCGGCCAGCGGGAGCGACAGATACGCAGTATTTT
CASSTRPAGATDTQYF
>TRBJ1-5|TRBV27|-
TGTGCCAGCAGTGGGGTGGGGGCCTCTCAGCCCCAGCATTTT
CASSGVGASQPQHF
>TRBJ2-3|TRBV5-1|TRBD2
TGCGCCAGCAGCTTGGACCGCCCCGGGACTAGCGGGAAGACAGATACGCAGTATTTT
CASSLDRPGTSGKTDTQYF
>TRBJ2-3|TRBV6-4|-
TGTGCCAGCTGGGCCGGGACACCTAGCACAGATACGCAGTATTTT
CASWAGTPSTDTQYF
>TRBJ2-5|TRBV6-1|TRBD1
TGTGCCAGCAGCAAAGGACAGGGCGGGACCCAGTACTTC
CASSKGQGGTQYF
>TRBJ2-4|TRBV5-4|TRBD1
TGTGCCAGCAGCTTCCATCGGAGAGGGGGCGCTCGGGACATTCAGTACTTC
CASSFHRRGGARDIQYF
>TRBJ2-2|TRBV18|-
TGTGCCAGCTCTCCCGGACAGACCGGGGAGCTGTTTTTT
CASSPGQTGELFF
>TRBJ2-7|TRBV9|-
TGTGCCAGCAGCGTACGGGACACCAACTACGAGCAGTACTTC
CASSVRDTNYEQYF
>TRBJ1-5|TRBV19|-
TGTGCCAGTAGGGAACTATCACGGGGCAATCAGCCCCAGCATTTT
CASRELSRGNQPQHF
>TRBJ2-7|TRBV19|TRBD1
TGTGCCAGTAGTAGCGGGAGCCGGGACAGGGGCTCCTACGAGCAGTACTTC
CASSSGSRDRGSYEQYF
>TRBJ2-5|TRBV7-2|-
TGTGCCAGCAGCTCCCCCCCACGGTTGGAGACCCAGTACTTC
CASSSPPRLETQYF
>TRBJ2-1|TRBV2|-
TGTGCCAGCAGTGAAATGTTGGGGCCCTACAATGAGCAGTTCTTC
CASSEMLGPYNEQFF
>TRBJ2-1|TRBV10-3|-
TGTGCCATCAGTGAGAGTCCCCGAACTAGCCTCCACAATGAGCAGTTCTTC
CAISESPRTSLHNEQFF
>TRBJ2-5|TRBV7-8|TRBD2
TGTGCCAGCAGCCAAATAGCGGGAGATGGGGGGGAGACCCAGTACTTC
CASSQIAGDGGETQYF
>TRBJ2-7|TRBV29-1|TRBD1
TGCAGCGCCCTTCCTGGGACAGGGTACGAGCAGTACTTC
CSALPGTGYEQYF
>TRBJ2-2|TRBV10-2|-
TGCGCCAGCAGTGTTGGTACCCGGGGGACCGGGGAGCTGTTTTTT
CASSVGTRGTGELFF
>TRBJ1-4|TRBV2|TRBD1
TGTGCCAGCAGTGATCCCACAGGGGCAACTAATGAAAAACTGTTTTTT
CASSDPTGATNEKLFF
>TRBJ2-2|TRBV28|-
TGTGCCAGCAGCGATACTAGCCGGACGACCACCGGGGAGCTGTTTTTT
CASSDTSRTTTGELFF
>TRBJ1-5|TRBV5-5|-
TGTGCCAGCAGCGATCTGGGCGGGCAGACTCAGCATTTT
CASSDLGGQTQHF
>TRBJ2-7|TRBV6-5|TRBD2
TGTGCCAGCAGGGGACTAGCGGGAGATCACGAGCAGTACTTC
CASRGLAGDHEQYF
>TRBJ2-1|TRBV7-9|TRBD2
TGTGCCAGCAGCTTAGGAACTAGCGGGAGGTTTTACAATGAGCAGTTCTTC
CASSLGTSGRFYNEQFF
>TRBJ2-1|TRBV6-1|-
TGTGCCAGCAGTGCCTCAAGAGAGTTTTACAATGAGCAGTTCTTC
CASSASREFYNEQFF
>TRBJ1-5|TRBV6-5|-
TGTGCCAGCAGTCGGGATAGCAATCAGCCCCAGCATTTT
CASSRDSNQPQHF
>TRBJ1-2|TRBV9|TRBD1
TGTGCCAGCAGCCCGTGGGACAGGGGTTATGGCTACACCTTC
CASSPWDRGYGYTF
>TRBJ1-5|TRBV6-5|-
TGTGCCAGCAGTTACTCGGAGGGAGGCAGCAATCAGCCCCAGCATTTT
CASSYSEGGSNQPQHF
>TRBJ1-5|TRBV6-1|-
TGTGCCAGCAGTGAACTAGGGGAGGGACAGCCCCAGCATTTT
CASSELGEGQPQHF
>TRBJ1-1|TRBV4-1|-
TGCGCCAGCAGCCACCCCGCGGGGGGAAACACTGAAGCTTTCTTT
CASSHPAGGNTEAFF
>TRBJ1-6|TRBV6-6|-
TGTGCCAGCGCGGAATCCTATAATTCACCCCTCCACTTT
CASAESYNSPLHF
>TRBJ2-5|TRBV12-5|-
TGTGCTAGTGGTTCCCTGAGGGAGACCCAGTACTTC
CASGSLRETQYF
>TRBJ2-7|TRBV30|-
TGTGCCTGGAGTGTAGGGGAAAGCTCCTACGAGCAGTACTTC
CAWSVGESSYEQYF
>TRBJ2-7|TRBV6-5|TRBD2
TGTGCCAGCACCGCTCTAGCGGGATCCGAGCAGTACTTC
CASTALAGSEQYF